A single sample gave rise to the 2 T cell receptor beta chains below, sequenced in a study of Ad26.COV2.S vaccination and SARS-CoV-2 variants. Profiled with immunoSEQ multiplex PCR; TCRdb holds only in-frame clones, not every one. The data hold about 350,000 clones, with 88% observed a single time. The treatment denotes: 15 to 20 received Ad26.COV2.S at low or high dose, single or two shots; a few received placebo; per-sample allocation not given. Following the first vaccine or placebo injection, samples were taken on day 63. The sequencing used peripheral blood, collected in a trial of Ad26.COV2.S vaccine versus placebo. These receptors all stem from a person between 18 and 65 years old who received the Ad26.COV2.S COVID-19 vaccine or a placebo.

V and J are TRBV30 and TRBJ1-4, with D possibly being TRBD1 (5 bases). Germline CDR1 reads GTSNPN; CDR2 reads SVGIG (reference sequence). V lost 1 base to trimming and J lost 8 bases, with 20 bases between them. The CDR3 is 16 amino acids. CDR3 nucleotide sequence: TGTGCCTGGAGTGCCCTCATGGGGCTAGCGGGAGAAAAACTGTTTTTT. Its protein product is CAWSALMGLAGEKLFF.

The chain employs TRBV12-5 and TRBJ2-1, with TRBD2 matching 7 bases. Germline CDR1 and CDR2: LGHNT and FRNRAP. Trimming removed 8 bases from V and 7 bases from J; junction bases left unmatched: 14. This CDR3 region has 15 residues. CDR3 sequence (DNA): TGTGCTAGTTCCCCGGCGGGGGAGTCGCAAAATGAGCAGTTCTTC. Translating gives CASSPAGESQNEQFF.